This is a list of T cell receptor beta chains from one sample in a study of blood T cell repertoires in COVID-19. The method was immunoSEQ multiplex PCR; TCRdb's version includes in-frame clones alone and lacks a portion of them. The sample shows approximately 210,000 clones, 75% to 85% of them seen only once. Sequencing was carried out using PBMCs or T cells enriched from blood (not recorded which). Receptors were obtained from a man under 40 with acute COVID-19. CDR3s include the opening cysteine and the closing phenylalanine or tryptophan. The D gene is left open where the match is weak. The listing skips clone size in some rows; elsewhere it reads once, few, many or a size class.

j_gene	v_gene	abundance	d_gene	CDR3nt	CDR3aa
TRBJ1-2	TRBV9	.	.	TGTGCCAGCAGCGACGGGGGGGATTATGGCTACACCTTC	CASSDGGDYGYTF
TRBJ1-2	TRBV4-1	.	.	TGCGCCAGCAGCCAAGGGGGGCCTTATGGCTACACCTTC	CASSQGGPYGYTF
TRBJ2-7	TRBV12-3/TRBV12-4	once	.	TGTGCCAGCATGGGGCTGGACTCCTACGAGCAGTACTTC	CASMGLDSYEQYF
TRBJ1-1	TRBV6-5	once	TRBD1	TGTGCCAGCAGGCCCGGGACAGGGAAATCTGAAGCTTTCTTT	CASRPGTGKSEAFF
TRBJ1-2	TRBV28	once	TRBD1	TGTGCCAGCGCGGGGGACAGGGATACGAATGGCTACACCTTC	CASAGDRDTNGYTF
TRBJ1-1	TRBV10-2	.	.	TGCGCCAGCAGTGAGTCTCGGGGATTGAACACTGAAGCTTTCTTT	CASSESRGLNTEAFF
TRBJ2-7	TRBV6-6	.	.	TGTGCCAGCAGTCGGGGGGACAGGAGGTCCTACGAGCAGTACTTC	CASSRGDRRSYEQYF
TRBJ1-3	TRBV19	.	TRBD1	TGTGCCAGTAGGAGACGCACAGGGGGCCAGGGAAACACCATATATTTT	CASRRRTGGQGNTIYF
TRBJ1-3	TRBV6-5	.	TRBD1	TGTGCCAGCAGGGGACAGGCTGTCTCTGGAAACACCATATATTTT	CASRGQAVSGNTIYF
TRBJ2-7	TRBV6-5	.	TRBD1	TGTGCCAGCAGTAGACAGGGTGGGCCCTACGAGCAGTACTTC	CASSRQGGPYEQYF
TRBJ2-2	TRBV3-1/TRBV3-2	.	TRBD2	TGTGCCAGCAGCGCCCCTAGCGGGGGGTCTATCGGGGAGCTGTTTTTT	CASSAPSGGSIGELFF
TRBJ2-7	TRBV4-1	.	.	TGCGCCAGCAGCCAAGAATGGCAGGAGGGGTACGAGCAGTACTTC	CASSQEWQEGYEQYF
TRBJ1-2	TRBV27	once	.	TGTGCCAGCAGTTTCGCAGTTCACTATGGCTACACCTTC	CASSFAVHYGYTF